This TCR beta chain comes out of a study of PD-1 blockade in classical Hodgkin lymphoma. Study observations and caveats: Complete responders had baseline diversity similar to newly diagnosed patients.

The CDR3 runs to 13 residues. Patients all relapsed after autologous stem cell transplantation, and there was variation in brentuximab vedotin exposure. The CD4+ T cells used were purified from thawed PBMCs through magnetic negative selection. Complete response, partial response or progressive disease was recorded as best response. Worth noting for this clone: The antigen remains undetermined.

Data came from immunoSEQ multiplex PCR; TCRdb stores just in-frame clones and leaves some out. The table shows more than 25,000 clones, with 65% to 90% occurring only once. The chain is built from TRBV1 and TRBJ2-7. TRBV1 is designated a pseudogene. The sequencing used CD4+ T cells from blood, collected at baseline. The source of this sequence is a human donor with classical Hodgkin lymphoma. The CDR3 region is CTSSLEGTGEQYF. The CDR3 region has the DNA TGCACCAGCAGCCTCGAGGGGACGGGGGAGCAGTACTTC.